A single sample is the source of the 2 T cell receptor beta chains below, sequenced in a study of shared clonotypes between healthy human individuals (dated by TCRdb to the early 2020s). Libraries were constructed by the immunoSEQ multiplex PCR assay. TCRdb took this table from immuneACCESS and kept in-frame rearrangements with V and J called. Such tables lack part of the clones; where checked against another copy, unresolved V genes explain under half of the gap, and the rest is unexplained. The sample table contains around 600,000 clones; only one count was recorded for less than 98% of them. The ten largest make up approximately 0.057% of the sample. Sequenced material: naive CD4+ T cells sorted from blood. The intended sense of this specimen's cell subset or site label: CD45RA+ positively selected. These receptors were collected from a woman in her thirties in good health.

Comments on this clone: Within the sample, other DNA sequences also encode this same CDR3. This chain links TRBV6-5 with TRBJ2-6; either TRBD1 or TRBD2 may fit D (5 bases each). Germline CDR1 reads MNHEY; CDR2 reads SVGAGI. The CDR3 sequence is 16 residues long. V gave up 0 bases and J gave up 4 bases, with 10 bases separating them. CDR3 sequence reads: CASSYSGGSGANVLTF. DNA of the CDR3: TGTGCCAGCAGTTACTCTGGGGGTTCCGGGGCCAACGTCCTGACTTTC.

The rearrangement links TRBV18 to TRBJ2-1; 13 bases agree with TRBD2. After removal of 5 bases from V and 7 bases from J, the junction contained 8 bases not matched to a gene. Germline values: CDR1 KGHSH, CDR2 LQKENI. CDR3 length: 16 amino acids. The CDR3 reads CASSFGTSGTGNEQFF. The CDR3 bases are TGTGCCAGCTCATTCGGGACTAGCGGGACGGGGAATGAGCAGTTCTTC.